The clone carrying this TCR beta chain turned up a few times. The antigen remains unidentified. Treatment indicated: 10-day PBMC culture with coronavirus spike peptide pools or control peptides (ViraFEST assay). During the years 2011-2018, before the COVID-19 pandemic, the unexposed donor's CD4+ T cells were collected. Cultures of PBMCs, two million per well, were set up with approximately 10 IU/ml IL-2 and approximately 9.4 ug/ml peptide pools. The data belong to a study of vaccination and CD4 T cells after COVID-19. The overall study: Each control was exposed to a CEFX pool, an HIV-1 Nef pool, or no peptide at all.

Researchers used the Oncomine TCR Beta short-read assay to sequence DNA from cultured CD4+ T cells. TCRdb ran MiXCR on the PCR reads and lists one entry per CDR3 protein. The table lists several thousand distinct CDR3 sequences, less than 55% of them singletons, with roughly 19% in the top ten. Unmatched junction bases numbered 12, after V lost 2 bases and J lost 1 base. CDR1 and CDR2 from the germline V gene are DFQATT and SNEGSKA (reference sequence). The CDR3 consists of 18 residues. J is TRBJ2-5 and V is TRBV20-1; 11 bases line up with TRBD2. The TCR was taken from a human donor in good health. Material: CD4+ T cells from blood, cultured in vitro. CDR3 in DNA: TGCAGTGCTAGACCGCCCCTAGCGGGAGGAGTCAGCCAAGAGACCCAGTACTTC. Residues: CSARPPLAGGVSQETQYF.